A selection of T cell receptor beta chains follows, all from one sample in a study of T-cell memory formation after mild COVID-19. TCRdb re-called the 5' RACE reads with MiXCR, one entry per CDR3 protein. The table includes approximately 490,000 distinct CDR3 sequences, about a fifth detected once. The sequenced sample consisted of PBMCs or a T cell subset sorted from them (not recorded which). The receptors here all came from an adult woman who had mild COVID-19 (a few samples of this study predate the infection). Cell type and time point are not known. CDR3s include the opening cysteine and the closing phenylalanine or tryptophan. A D gene is named only where the DNA matches it firmly. Not every row has a clone size; where given, it reads once, few, many or a size class.

V	size	D	J	CDR3	DNA
TRBV20-1	.	.	TRBJ2-7	CSAPGTPAYEQYF	TGCAGTGCTCCCGGGACACCAGCCTACGAGCAGTACTTC
TRBV2	.	TRBD1	TRBJ2-3	CASRDEDRGLTDTQYF	TGTGCCAGCAGGGACGAGGACAGGGGCCTCACAGATACGCAGTATTTT
TRBV3-1	.	.	TRBJ2-7	CASSRLDYSYEQYF	TGTGCCAGCAGTCGATTGGACTACTCCTACGAGCAGTACTTC
TRBV12-3/TRBV12-4	few	.	TRBJ2-7	CASSLRQYEQYF	TGTGCCAGCAGTTTACGGCAGTACGAGCAGTACTTC
TRBV12-3/TRBV12-4	.	.	TRBJ1-5	CASSFAENQPQHF	TGTGCCAGCAGTTTCGCGGAGAATCAGCCCCAGCATTTT
TRBV12-3/TRBV12-4	.	.	TRBJ1-4	CASRRDTTSNEKLFF	TGTGCCAGCAGACGGGACACTACGTCTAATGAAAAACTGTTTTTT
TRBV11-2	few	.	TRBJ2-7	CASSRLGPYEQYF	TGTGCCAGCAGCCGTCTGGGGCCCTACGAGCAGTACTTC
TRBV7-9	.	.	TRBJ2-1	CASSPSQGEMANEQFF	TGTGCCAGCAGCCCCTCCCAGGGTGAGATGGCTAATGAGCAGTTCTTC
TRBV3-1	.	TRBD2	TRBJ2-1	CASSQGGLAGRYNEQFF	TGTGCCAGCAGCCAAGGAGGACTAGCGGGAAGGTACAATGAGCAGTTCTTC
TRBV6-1	.	.	TRBJ1-1	CASSATLQGLAFF	TGTGCCAGCAGTGCCACACTGCAGGGTCTAGCTTTCTTT
TRBV7-6	few	TRBD1	TRBJ2-7	CASSQTPGQQYEQYF	TGTGCCAGCAGCCAGACCCCGGGACAGCAATACGAGCAGTACTTC
TRBV5-5	few	.	TRBJ1-5	CASSLSGTNQPQHF	TGTGCCAGCAGCTTGTCAGGGACCAATCAGCCCCAGCATTTT
TRBV29-1	few	.	TRBJ2-1	CSVGGNNEQFF	TGCAGCGTTGGGGGAAACAATGAGCAGTTCTTC
TRBV2	.	.	TRBJ2-6	CASSEEAAGANVLTF	TGTGCCAGCAGTGAAGAGGCCGCTGGGGCCAACGTCCTGACTTTC
TRBV4-2	few	TRBD2	TRBJ2-3	CASSQRSSSGAEDTQYF	TGTGCCAGCAGCCAAAGGTCCTCTAGCGGGGCGGAAGATACGCAGTATTTT
TRBV20-1	.	.	TRBJ1-4	CSARDQVAGYNEKLFF	TGCAGTGCTAGAGATCAGGTGGCAGGTTATAATGAAAAACTGTTTTTT
TRBV27	.	.	TRBJ2-7	CASSFRLMSEQYF	TGTGCCAGCAGTTTTCGGCTAATGAGCGAGCAGTACTTC
TRBV5-1	few	.	TRBJ1-5	CASSLGPTGTNQPQHF	TGCGCCAGCAGCTTGGGTCCTACAGGGACCAATCAGCCCCAGCATTTT
TRBV6-5	.	.	TRBJ2-5	CASSALSGRVKGETQYF	TGTGCCAGCAGCGCCCTAAGTGGGCGGGTAAAGGGAGAGACCCAGTACTTC
TRBV6-6	.	TRBD1	TRBJ1-2	CASTPDRAANYGYTF	TGTGCCAGCACCCCGGACAGGGCAGCTAACTATGGCTACACCTTC
TRBV10-2	.	.	TRBJ1-1	CASNEQGWDTEAFF	TGCGCCAGCAACGAACAGGGTTGGGACACTGAAGCTTTCTTT
TRBV7-9	.	.	TRBJ1-2	CASSLGEGGLEGYTF	TGTGCCAGCAGCTTAGGAGAGGGAGGATTAGAAGGCTACACCTTC
TRBV24-1	few	.	TRBJ2-1	CATSGPRTGFFFF	TGTGCCACCAGTGGCCCTCGAACGGGGTTTTTTTTCTTC
TRBV21-1	few	.	TRBJ2-3	CASSKGLNSGSAPEDTQYF	TGTGCCAGCAGCAAAGGGTTAAACAGCGGGAGCGCCCCGGAAGATACGCAGTATTTT